Below are 25 T cell receptor beta chains sequenced from a single sample in a study of shared clonotypes between healthy human individuals. CD45RO negativity and positive selection for CCR7 defined naive CD8 cells, a population that excluded terminally differentiated effector memory CD45RA+ cells. Data came from immunoSEQ multiplex PCR; TCRdb stores just in-frame clones and leaves some out. Seen here are about 2.1 million clones, just over 90% observed once, and the top ten hold over 1.5%. Material: naive CD8+ T cells from PBMCs. Every receptor here comes from a man younger than 35 in good health. Some clones in this sample may be carry-over from other donors' samples.

V is TRBV5-1 and J is TRBJ2-3; maybe TRBD1 (5 bases). Germline V lookup: CDR1 SGHRS, CDR2 YFSETQ. V lost 2 bases and J lost 2, with 12 bases in between. The CDR3 has 15 amino acids. CDR3 nucleotide sequence: TGCGCCAGCAGCTTCCAGGGCCTTTACACAGATACGCAGTATTTT. It yields the protein CASSFQGLYTDTQYF. Using reference TRBV5-1 and TRBJ2-3 for the parts outside the CDR3, the full variable domain is KAGVTQTPRYLIKTRGQQVTLSCSPISGHRSVSWYQQTPGQGLQFLFEYFSETQRNKGNFPGRFSGRQFSNSRSEMNVSTLELGDSALYLCASSFQGLYTDTQYFGPGTRLTVL.

This chain joins TRBV9 and TRBJ2-1; TRBD2 matches 8 bases. With 4 bases clipped from V and 3 bases from J, the junction kept 3 bases outside the gene matches. Germline loops: CDR1 SGDLS, CDR2 YYNGEE. This CDR3 has 14 amino acids. CDR3 loop: CASSMGTSYNEQFF. Written as DNA, the CDR3 is TGTGCCAGCAGCATGGGGACTAGCTACAATGAGCAGTTCTTC.

The chain is built from TRBV28 and TRBJ2-3; D not resolved. The CDR3 runs to 12 residues. The V and J ends lost 4 bases and 6 bases respectively, with 8 bases between them. From germline, CDR1 is MDHEN and CDR2 SYDVKM. In DNA, the CDR3 is TGTGCCAGCAGTTGGATCGGGGATACGCAGTATTTT. Its translation: CASSWIGDTQYF.

This clone is a singleton in its sample. The J gene is TRBJ2-6, the V gene TRBV5-1; possible D gene TRBD2, 6 bases. The V gene's germline CDR1 is SGHRS and CDR2 YFSETQ. V lost 3 bases and J 3 bases, leaving 13 bases between the germline ends. The CDR3 has 16 residues. The CDR3 sequence: CASSSSWEVGANVLTF. The CDR3 DNA reads TGCGCCAGCAGCTCCTCTTGGGAGGTTGGGGCCAACGTCCTGACTTTC.

CDR3 sequence reads: CASSLAPQNQPQHF. For the CDR3, the DNA is TGTGCCAGCAGTTTAGCCCCGCAAAATCAGCCCCAGCATTTT. This sequence joins TRBV27 and TRBJ1-5, with D hard to call. CDR1 and CDR2 from the germline V gene are MNHEY and SMNVEV (reference sequence). This CDR3 is 14 amino acids long. Trimming stripped 2 bases from V and 4 bases from J, with 9 bases between.

The J gene is TRBJ2-7, the V gene TRBV5-6; TRBD2 might be the D (6 bases). Germline-derived CDR1 and CDR2 are SGHDT and YYEEEE. The CDR3 runs to 15 residues. Trimming shortened V by 2 bases and J by 2 bases, and 14 bases separated the two germline ends. The CDR3 DNA is TGTGCCAGCAGCTTTGTGCTAGCGCTCACCTACGAGCAGTACTTC. Residues: CASSFVLALTYEQYF.

This clone was found once. The chain recombines TRBV7-9 with TRBJ2-3; weak D call: TRBD2 (5 bases). CDR1 and CDR2 (germline): SEHNR, FQNEAQ (reference sequence). The V gene lost 6 bases and the J gene lost 0 bases, with 10 bases spanning the gap. The CDR3 contains 14 residues. The CDR3, as DNA: TGTGCCAGCAGTCTGGACTCGAGCACAGATACGCAGTATTTT. Residues: CASSLDSSTDTQYF.

The rearrangement uses TRBV15 and TRBJ1-4, with 8 bases matching TRBD1. The CDR3 covers 16 residues. The J segment lost 5 bases and the V segment lost 3 bases, leaving 8 bases of the junction unmatched. The V gene's germline CDR1 is LNHNV and CDR2 YYDKDF (reference sequence). In DNA, the CDR3 is TGTGCCACCAGCAGTGAACGGGACAGGACGAATGAAAAACTGTTTTTT. Its translation: CATSSERDRTNEKLFF.

The chain combines TRBV27 with TRBJ1-1, with TRBD1 identical over 8 bases. Germline CDR1 is MNHEY and CDR2 is SMNVEV (reference sequence). V trimming: 5 bases; J trimming: 10 bases; junction bases outside the gene matches: 18. The CDR3 is 16 amino acids. The CDR3 coding sequence is TGTGCCAGCAGTGCGCTTACCCCAGGGGGCCTCATTGGAGCTTTCTTT. As protein: CASSALTPGGLIGAFF.

The chain is built from TRBV27 and TRBJ2-1, with 11 bases identical to TRBD2. Trimming cost V 6 bases and J 3 bases; bases outside gene matches: 7. In germline, CDR1 is MNHEY, CDR2 SMNVEV (reference sequence). The CDR3 has 16 amino acids. The CDR3 here is CASSSQTSGSYNEQFF. The CDR3 nucleotides are TGTGCCAGCAGCTCCCAAACTAGCGGGAGCTACAATGAGCAGTTCTTC.

The J gene is TRBJ2-7, the V gene TRBV19; D unclear. Germline V CDR1 and CDR2: LNHDA, SQIVND (reference sequence). This CDR3 is 13 amino acids long. Written as DNA, the CDR3 is TGTGCAGTCAAAGGGCCGAACTCCTACGAGCAGTACTTC. Amino acids: CAVKGPNSYEQYF.

The chain is built from TRBV11-2 and TRBJ1-1, with D unresolved. CDR3 size: 11 residues. V was clipped by 5 bases and J by 3 bases, with 4 bases between them. CDR1 and CDR2 from the germline V gene are SGHAT and FQNNGV. The CDR3 bases are TGTGCCAGCAGCGACTACACTGAAGCTTTCTTT. Protein: CASSDYTEAFF.

The genes are TRBV14 and TRBJ2-5, with TRBD2 matching 13 bases. The ends lost 4 bases at V and 5 bases at J; junction bases unmatched: 7. The CDR3 totals 16 residues. Germline CDR1 and CDR2: SGHDN and FVKESK. The CDR3 nucleotides are TGTGCCAGCAGCCCCCTAAAGGGACTAGCGGGGGAGACCCAGTACTTC. This codes for CASSPLKGLAGETQYF.

V and J are TRBV13 and TRBJ2-7, with D possibly being TRBD2 (6 bases). The CDR3 extends over 14 amino acids. Trimming left V 7 bases short and J 5 bases short, with 18 bases between. The germline V gene encodes CDR1 PRHDT and CDR2 FYEKMQ (reference sequence). This CDR3 reads CASTPSGLDHEQYF. Written as DNA, the CDR3 is TGTGCCAGCACCCCGTCGGGACTGGATCACGAGCAGTACTTC.

This chain links TRBV2 with TRBJ2-3, with 14 bases identical to TRBD2. J lost 3 bases, V lost 10 bases, and 15 bases had no gene match. In germline, CDR1 is SNHLY, CDR2 FYNNEI. CDR3 length: 18 amino acids. The CDR3, as DNA: TGTGCCACCCGGACTAGCGGGAGGAGGGAGAGTAGTACAGATACGCAGTATTTT. It codes for CATRTSGRRESSTDTQYF.

The gene calls are TRBV7-2 and TRBJ1-2, with D perhaps matching TRBD1 (5 bases). The CDR3 consists of 14 residues. The germline V and J ends were trimmed by 4 bases and 8 bases, with 17 bases remaining between them. Looked up from germline, CDR1 is SGHTA and CDR2 is FQGNSA. The CDR3 loop is CASSSTYGGRGYTF. CDR3 sequence (DNA): TGTGCCAGCAGCTCGACCTACGGGGGGAGAGGCTACACCTTC.

V is TRBV7-2 and J is TRBJ2-2; D uncertain. The CDR3 has 18 amino acids. Germline assignment: CDR1 SGHTA and CDR2 FQGNSA. Trimming cost V 1 base and J 3 bases, with 18 bases left between them. The CDR3 DNA reads TGTGCCAGCAGCTTAGTTAAGGATTCGTGGATTTACACCGGGGAGCTGTTTTTT. It translates to CASSLVKDSWIYTGELFF.

This chain links TRBV27 with TRBJ1-5; the D is unclear. V dropped 0 bases and J dropped 2 bases, with 8 bases sitting between them. The V gene's germline CDR1 is MNHEY and CDR2 SMNVEV (reference sequence). CDR3 length equals 15 residues. The CDR3 spells CASSLSVEGNQPQHF. The CDR3 DNA reads TGTGCCAGCAGTTTATCGGTCGAGGGCAATCAGCCCCAGCATTTT.

The chain combines TRBV7-9 with TRBJ1-1; 7 bases fit TRBD1. CDR3 length: 16 residues. The ends lost 2 bases at V and 11 bases at J; junction bases unmatched: 17. Germline values: CDR1 SEHNR, CDR2 FQNEAQ (reference sequence). The CDR3 loop is CASSLWDAQGEAGAFF. CDR3 coding DNA: TGTGCCAGCAGCTTATGGGATGCGCAGGGGGAGGCCGGCGCTTTCTTT.

This clone was detected once. V is TRBV7-3 and J is TRBJ2-7; possible D gene TRBD1, 5 bases. The length of the CDR3 is 13 residues. The V gene lost 1 base and the J gene lost 5 bases, with 9 bases spanning the gap. Germline CDR1 SGHTA, CDR2 FQGTGA. For the CDR3, the DNA is TGTGCCAGCAGCTTAAAGGGGATAGACGAGCAGTACTTC. Protein sequence: CASSLKGIDEQYF.

This sequence joins TRBV5-6 and TRBJ2-3; D is perhaps TRBD1 or TRBD2 (6 bases each). CDR1 is SGHDT, CDR2 YYEEEE, per germline. CDR3 length equals 16 residues. The germline V and J ends were trimmed by 0 bases and 1 base, with 12 bases remaining between them. The CDR3 DNA is TGTGCCAGCAGCTTGGGTGCGGAGGGGGGCACAGATACGCAGTATTTT. As protein: CASSLGAEGGTDTQYF.

The V gene is TRBV5-6, the J gene TRBJ2-1, with 8 nucleotides matching TRBD1. Germline-derived CDR1 and CDR2 are SGHDT and YYEEEE. V shed 0 bases and J 4 bases; nucleotides not matched to a gene: 3. The length of the CDR3 is 15 residues. Written as DNA, the CDR3 is TGTGCCAGCAGCTTGGGGACAGGGAATTACAATGAGCAGTTCTTC. The encoded protein is CASSLGTGNYNEQFF.

V usage is TRBV19 and J usage is TRBJ1-1; 7 bases line up with TRBD1. This CDR3 region has 17 residues. V lost 6 bases, J lost 0 bases, and 13 bases stayed unmatched. The germline CDR1 and CDR2 sequences are LNHDA and SQIVND (reference sequence). CDR3 loop: CASRDRMLTIMNTEAFF. The CDR3 DNA follows: TGTGCCAGTAGGGACAGGATGTTGACTATTATGAACACTGAAGCTTTCTTT.

The rearrangement links TRBV9 to TRBJ2-3, with D possibly matching TRBD1 (5 bases). The CDR3 spans 13 residues. V was pared by 5 bases and J by 3 bases, with 10 bases between. In germline, CDR1 is SGDLS, CDR2 YYNGEE. CDR3: CASRGDSTDTQYF. The CDR3 region has the DNA TGTGCCAGCAGGGGTGACAGTACAGATACGCAGTATTTT.

In nucleotides, the CDR3 is TGTGCCAGCAGCGTAGGCAGGGCGAACTATGGCTACACCTTC. Translation: CASSVGRANYGYTF. The rearrangement joins TRBV9 to TRBJ1-2, with a weak D call TRBD1 (5 bases). This CDR3 has 14 amino acids. The germline V gene has CDR1 SGDLS and CDR2 YYNGEE. Trimming left V 0 bases short and J 2 bases short, with 8 bases between.